Shown below are 30 T cell receptor beta chains from a single sample sequenced in a study of blood T cells in healthy people across ages. Alongside a J-beta primer mix, a sample-barcoded 5' primer served in a second PCR lasting about 7 to 11 cycles. TCRdb analysed the 5' RACE reads with MiXCR anew, one entry per CDR3 protein. The repertoire includes 630,000 or so distinct CDR3 sequences, roughly 30% of them detected once, and 15% to 19% sits in the top ten. The specimen was blood. The origin of the receptors is a woman of 80 years or more in good health.

The chain combines TRBV6-2 or TRBV6-3 with TRBJ1-1; no reliable D call. Germline V lookup: CDR1 MNHEY, CDR2 SVGEGT. The CDR3 extends over 18 amino acids. Trimming pared 6 bases from V and 3 bases from J, leaving 26 bases between. CDR3 in amino acids: CASSLESRTRVSDTEAFF. In DNA, the CDR3 is TGTGCCAGCAGCCTCGAGTCAAGGACCCGAGTATCGGACACTGAAGCTTTCTTT.

This clonotype was picked up a small number of times. Given a much more abundant clone one base away, this may be a read error. The chain combines TRBV5-1 with TRBJ2-7; D gene ambiguous. The J call is doubtful: the DNA matches TRBJ2-5 better. The CDR3 runs to 15 residues. Germline assignment: CDR1 SGHRS and CDR2 YFSETQ. Here the CDR3 DNA reads TGCGCCAGCGGCTTGACAAGATGGACCGTGGAGACCCAGTACTTC. Translating it yields CASGLTRWTVETQYF.

This clonotype was seen at least ten times. The rearrangement links TRBV30 to TRBJ1-2, with a weak D call TRBD1 (6 bases). The V and J ends lost 2 bases and 3 bases respectively, with 16 bases between them. CDR3 length: 15 residues. CDR1 is GTSNPN and CDR2 is SVGIG in the germline V gene (reference sequence). CDR3 sequence reads: CAWSRQGRRDYGYTF. The CDR3 DNA reads TGTGCCTGGAGTCGTCAGGGGAGGCGAGACTATGGCTACACCTTC.

In its sample, this clonotype was seen many times. The chain carries TRBV12-3 or TRBV12-4 and TRBJ2-5, with D perhaps TRBD2 (6 bases). The CDR3 runs 13 residues. V lost 7 bases and J lost 7, with 16 bases in between. CDR3 region: CASIQTRWGTQYF. As DNA, the CDR3 is TGTGCCAGCATCCAGACTAGGTGGGGGACCCAGTACTTC.

This clonotype has at least ten counts. The chain uses TRBV29-1 and TRBJ2-5; tentatively, D is TRBD1 (5 bases). CDR1 is SQVTM, CDR2 ANQGSEA, per germline. The V end lost 5 bases, the J end lost 1 base, and 8 bases lay between the germline ends. The CDR3 runs to 12 residues. The CDR3 spells CSVTQGQETQYF. The CDR3 DNA follows: TGCAGCGTTACCCAGGGCCAAGAGACCCAGTACTTC.

This clonotype was detected ten times or more. The CDR3 DNA is TGTGCCAGCAGTGAACAGAGGTTCACAGATACGCAGTATTTT. Translated: CASSEQRFTDTQYF. This chain joins TRBV2 and TRBJ2-3; unclear D gene. The CDR3 sequence is 14 residues long. Trimming stripped 2 bases from V and 2 bases from J, with 8 bases between. Germline CDR1 SNHLY, CDR2 FYNNEI.

This clonotype was counted at least ten times. The V call is TRBV11-2, the J call TRBJ2-7; 12 positions match TRBD2. With 3 bases clipped from V and 5 bases from J, the junction kept 11 bases outside the gene matches. Germline lookup yields CDR1 SGHAT and CDR2 FQNNGV. The CDR3 has 17 residues. CDR3 DNA: TGTGCCAGCAGCTTCCTAGCGGGGGGGCCTAAGTTCCACGAGCAGTACTTC. Protein product: CASSFLAGGPKFHEQYF.

V usage is TRBV20-1 and J usage is TRBJ1-5; D is undetermined. This CDR3 has 13 residues. V was pared by 6 bases and J by 6 bases, with 15 bases between. The germline CDR1 and CDR2 sequences are DFQATT and SNEGSKA (reference sequence). CDR3 coding DNA: TGCAGTGCAGGGATCCCCTTTGGTCAGCCCCAGCATTTT. It is translated as CSAGIPFGQPQHF.

V usage is TRBV20-1 and J usage is TRBJ1-1; the match to TRBD1 covers 8 bases. Germline CDR1 is DFQATT and CDR2 is SNEGSKA (reference sequence). V lost 6 bases, J lost 5 bases, and 11 bases stayed unmatched. The CDR3 contains 14 residues. For the CDR3, the DNA is TGCAGTGCGACCGAGGACAGGGTCTTAACTGAAGCTTTCTTT. This encodes CSATEDRVLTEAFF.

V usage is TRBV10-2 and J usage is TRBJ1-2, with a weak D call TRBD1 (5 bases). The CDR3 contains 15 residues. The ends were cut back, 8 bases at V and 0 bases at J, with 16 bases in the middle. CDR1 is WSHSY, CDR2 SAAADI, per germline. The CDR3 reads CASGHPASANYGYTF. As DNA, the CDR3 is TGCGCCAGCGGACACCCAGCTTCAGCTAACTATGGCTACACCTTC.

This clonotype appeared many times. The chain links TRBV28 to TRBJ2-7, with D maybe TRBD1 (6 bases). This CDR3 is built from 15 residues. Per the germline V gene, CDR1 is MDHEN and CDR2 is SYDVKM. The ends were cut back, 7 bases at V and 2 bases at J, with 18 bases in the middle. The CDR3 here is CASTMDSRRAYEQYF. In DNA form, the CDR3 reads TGTGCCAGCACCATGGACAGTCGTAGGGCCTACGAGCAGTACTTC.

As to this clonotype: This sequence may be a read error, since a much larger clone differs from it by one base. CDR3 DNA: TGTGCCAGCAGTTTAGAACTAGTGAACGAGGAGTACTTC. Translated: CASSLELVNEEYF. The gene calls are TRBV12-3 or TRBV12-4 and TRBJ2-4, with TRBD2 as a possible D gene (5 bases). V was trimmed by 1 base and J by 14 bases, leaving 15 bases between them. This CDR3 is 13 amino acids long.

Details on this clonotype: A clone one base away is much larger, so this may be a read error. The chain couples TRBV20-1 to TRBJ2-1; TRBD1 aligns across 7 bases. The V gene's germline CDR1 is DFQATT and CDR2 SNEGSKA (reference sequence). This CDR3 comprises 12 residues. Trimming cost V 6 bases and J 13 bases; bases outside gene matches: 12. CDR3 amino acids: CSATGQQETQFF. The CDR3 DNA is TGCAGTGCCACGGGACAGCAAGAGACCCAGTTCTTC.

V usage is TRBV6-1 and J usage is TRBJ2-2; possibly TRBD2 for D (5 bases). The CDR3 totals 15 residues. Trimming took 0 bases from V and 1 from J, leaving 6 bases between them. CDR1 and CDR2 (germline): MNHNS, SASEGT. The CDR3, as DNA: TGTGCCAGCAGTGAAGCTAGCGAGAACACCGGGGAGCTGTTTTTT. This codes for CASSEASENTGELFF.

This clonotype has ten or more counts. The chain carries TRBV20-1 and TRBJ2-1, with 12 bases fitting TRBD1. There are 14 residues in the CDR3. Trimming cost V 4 bases and J 9 bases; bases outside gene matches: 7. Germline-derived CDR1 and CDR2 are DFQATT and SNEGSKA (reference sequence). CDR3 nucleotides: TGCAGTGCTACTCCGGGACAGGGGGCTCTTGAGCAGTTCTTC. This translates into CSATPGQGALEQFF.

This clonotype has a count of ten or more. The CDR3 sequence: CSARPGLAGADTQYF. The CDR3 DNA sequence: TGCAGTGCTAGACCGGGACTAGCGGGGGCAGATACGCAGTATTTT. The rearrangement links TRBV20-1 to TRBJ2-3, with 14 bases fitting TRBD2. Germline V gives CDR1 DFQATT, CDR2 SNEGSKA (reference sequence). There are 15 residues in the CDR3. V was pared by 2 bases and J by 4 bases, with 2 bases of the junction left unmatched.

Ten or more counts support this clonotype. The chain uses TRBV6-2 or TRBV6-3 and TRBJ2-7; unclear D gene. Germline V gene data show CDR1 as MNHEY and CDR2 as SVGEGT. CDR3 size: 13 residues. Trimming left V 11 bases short and J 6 bases short, with 20 bases between. The CDR3 region is CAVTRPAPLEQYF. CDR3 nucleotides: TGTGCCGTCACCAGACCGGCGCCCCTCGAGCAGTACTTC.

The chain employs TRBV7-2 and TRBJ2-3; 8 nucleotides agree with TRBD1. V trimming: 5 bases; J trimming: 8 bases; junction bases outside the gene matches: 12. The CDR3 length is 15 residues. Germline CDR1 and CDR2: SGHTA and FQGNSA. CDR3 in DNA: TGTGCCAGCAGCCCTGTGCAGGGGGCCGTAGGTACGCAGTATTTT. It is translated as CASSPVQGAVGTQYF.

This clonotype came up a few times. With a much larger clone just one base away, this may be a read error. V gene TRBV10-3 combines with J gene TRBJ1-2; unclear D gene. Germline-derived CDR1 and CDR2 are ENHRY and SYGVKD. The CDR3 sequence is 13 residues long. The CDR3 loop reads CAIRESWGYGYTF. The DNA for the CDR3 is TGTGCCATCAGGGAGTCGTGGGGTTACGGCTACACCTTC.

On this clonotype itself: This may come from a read error, since a much larger clone is one base off. The chain has TRBV30 and TRBJ2-7; TRBD1 might be the D (6 bases). From germline, CDR1 is GTSNPN and CDR2 SVGIG (reference sequence). The CDR3 has 14 amino acids. Deletions cut 4 bases from V and 6 bases from J, with 19 bases between. The CDR3 loop is CAWKKRDKHFEQYF. The CDR3 nucleotides are TGTGCCTGGAAGAAGAGGGACAAACACTTCGAGCAGTACTTC.

This clonotype was observed a few times. The chain links TRBV7-8 to TRBJ2-2; D might be TRBD1 (5 bases). Germline V lookup: CDR1 SGHVS, CDR2 FQNEAQ. Trimming left V 7 bases short and J 4 bases short, with 25 bases between. The CDR3 spans 18 residues. The chain's CDR3 is CASTPWGPALGPTGELFF. CDR3 in DNA: TGTGCCAGCACCCCGTGGGGCCCAGCGCTAGGGCCCACCGGGGAGCTGTTTTTT.

As for this clonotype: Since a much larger clone is just one base distant, this may be a read error. The chain recombines TRBV28 with TRBJ2-5; 9 bases align to TRBD2. J was trimmed by 3 bases and V by 3 bases; bases with no gene match: 11. Germline V gene lookup returns CDR1 MDHEN and CDR2 SYDVKM. The CDR3 loop spans 17 amino acids. The CDR3 DNA is TGTGCCAGCAGTTTCCCGATTATGGAGCGGGGGGAAGAGACCCAGTACTTC. Encoded protein: CASSFPIMERGEETQYF. The entire variable domain, with the rest obtained from reference TRBV28 and TRBJ2-5, is as follows: DVKVTQSSRYLVKRTGEKVFLECVQDMDHENMFWYRQDPGLGLRLIYFSYDVKMKEKGDIPEGYSVSREKKERFSLILESASTNQTSMYLCASSFPIMERGEETQYFGPGTRLLVL.

The rearrangement links TRBV6-5 to TRBJ1-6, with D unclear. Germline V gene data show CDR1 as MNHEY and CDR2 as SVGAGI. Trimming left V 7 bases short and J 0 bases short, with 10 bases between. The CDR3 consists of 15 residues. The CDR3 is CASNKESSYNSPLHF. CDR3 DNA sequence: TGTGCCAGCAATAAGGAGAGCTCCTATAATTCACCCCTCCACTTT.

The chain has TRBV29-1 and TRBJ2-7; D is perhaps TRBD1 (6 bases). CDR3 length: 11 residues. The V gene's germline CDR1 is SQVTM and CDR2 ANQGSEA. V was pared by 6 bases and J by 4 bases, with 10 bases between. This CDR3 is CSVHRAYEQYF. The DNA for the CDR3 is TGCAGCGTCCACAGGGCATACGAGCAGTACTTC.

The chain recombines TRBV18 with TRBJ1-2, with a weak D call TRBD1 (6 bases). The CDR3 runs to 17 residues. Germline-derived CDR1 and CDR2 are KGHSH and LQKENI. V lost 2 bases and J 7 bases, leaving 23 bases between the germline ends. The DNA for the CDR3 is TGTGCCAGCTCACCATTATCGACGAGCCTCGTACAGGGTGGCTACACCTTC. It is translated as CASSPLSTSLVQGGYTF.

This clonotype was observed a handful of times. The chain is built from TRBV6-5 and TRBJ1-3; D not certain. The CDR3 consists of 18 residues. Germline-derived CDR1 and CDR2 are MNHEY and SVGAGI. V was pared by 3 bases and J by 2 bases, with 20 bases between. This chain's CDR3 is CASSYTPLIGGPGNTIYF. CDR3 coding DNA: TGTGCCAGCAGTTATACCCCCTTAATTGGAGGGCCTGGAAACACCATATATTTT.

This chain links TRBV7-9 with TRBJ2-5; 7 bases align to TRBD1. This CDR3 is built from 15 residues. The germline V gene encodes CDR1 SEHNR and CDR2 FQNEAQ (reference sequence). The V segment lost 6 bases and the J segment 5 bases; nucleotides outside the gene matches: 12. The CDR3 sequence: CASSPYRGTGETQYF. The CDR3, as DNA: TGTGCCAGCAGTCCCTACAGGGGTACAGGGGAGACCCAGTACTTC.

For this clonotype: Being one base from a much bigger clone, this may be a read error. CDR3 sequence: CASSFRGGLAGAGGYNEQYF. The CDR3 region has the DNA TGTGCCAGCAGCTTCCGAGGGGGACTAGCGGGGGCCGGCGGATACAATGAGCAGTACTTC. This chain uses TRBV11-2 with TRBJ2-5; 14 bases agree with TRBD2. The trim removed 3 bases at V and 11 bases at J, leaving 23 bases unmatched. Germline V gene sequence: CDR1 SGHAT, CDR2 FQNNGV. This CDR3 is built from 20 residues.

V is TRBV6-2 or TRBV6-3 and J is TRBJ2-5; possibly TRBD1 or TRBD2 for D (7 bases each). The J call is in doubt because the DNA end fits TRBJ2-1 better. The CDR3 consists of 15 residues. Germline assignment: CDR1 MNHEY and CDR2 SVGEGT. CDR3 region: CASSQGGLGEETQFF. The CDR3 DNA is TGTGCCAGCAGCCAGGGGGGGTTGGGGGAAGAGACCCAGTTCTTC.

This clonotype showed up just a few times. The chain carries TRBV29-1 and TRBJ1-5; D remains unclear. Germline lookup yields CDR1 SQVTM and CDR2 ANQGSEA. This CDR3 spans 12 amino acids. V lost 3 bases to trimming and J lost 9 bases, with 12 bases between them. Written as DNA, the CDR3 is TGCAGCGTTGAGAGTGGATCGGGGCCCCAGCATTTT. Translating it yields CSVESGSGPQHF.